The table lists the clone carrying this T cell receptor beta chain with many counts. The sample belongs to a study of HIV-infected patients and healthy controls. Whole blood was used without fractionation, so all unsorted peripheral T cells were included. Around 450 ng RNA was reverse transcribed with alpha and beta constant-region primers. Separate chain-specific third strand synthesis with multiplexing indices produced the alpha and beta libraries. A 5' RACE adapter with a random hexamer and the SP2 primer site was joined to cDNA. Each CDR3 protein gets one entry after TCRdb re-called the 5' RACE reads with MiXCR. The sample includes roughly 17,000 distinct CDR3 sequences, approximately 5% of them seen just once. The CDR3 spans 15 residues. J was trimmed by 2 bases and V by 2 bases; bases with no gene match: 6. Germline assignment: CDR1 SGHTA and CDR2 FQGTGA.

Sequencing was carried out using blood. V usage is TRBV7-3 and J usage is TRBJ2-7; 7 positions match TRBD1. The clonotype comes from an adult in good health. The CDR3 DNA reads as TGTGCCAGCAGCTTATATGGGCAGGGGGCCTACGAGCAGTACTTC. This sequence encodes CASSLYGQGAYEQYF.